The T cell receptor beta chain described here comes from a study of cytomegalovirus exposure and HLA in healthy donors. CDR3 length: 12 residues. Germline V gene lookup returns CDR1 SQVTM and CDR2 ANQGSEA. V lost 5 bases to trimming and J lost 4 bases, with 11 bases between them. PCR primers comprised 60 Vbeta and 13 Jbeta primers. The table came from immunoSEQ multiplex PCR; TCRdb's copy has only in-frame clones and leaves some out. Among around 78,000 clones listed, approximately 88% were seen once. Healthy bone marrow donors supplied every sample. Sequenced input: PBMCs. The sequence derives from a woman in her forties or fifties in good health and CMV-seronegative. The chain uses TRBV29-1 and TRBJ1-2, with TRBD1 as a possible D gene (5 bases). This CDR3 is CSVSREGYGYTF. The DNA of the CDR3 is TGCAGCGTTTCCAGGGAGGGCTATGGCTACACCTTC.